Each of the 24 T cell receptor beta chains below was sequenced from the same sample in a study of T cells in localized non-small cell lung cancer. Data came from immunoSEQ multiplex PCR; TCRdb stores just in-frame clones and leaves some out. This repertoire shows 100,000 or so clones, approximately 90% found once; its top ten account for over 4%. The sample in question was PBMCs, obtained before any cancer treatment. These receptors originate from a woman aged 40-70 years with stage II squamous cell lung carcinoma.

This rearrangement joins TRBV10-2 to TRBJ1-1, with a tentative D call TRBD1 (5 bases). The germline V gene encodes CDR1 WSHSY and CDR2 SAAADI. The CDR3 consists of 14 residues. V lost 2 bases and J 0 bases, leaving 7 bases between the germline ends. Here the CDR3 reads CASSEGALNTEAFF. CDR3 sequence (DNA): TGCGCCAGCAGTGAGGGGGCCCTGAACACTGAAGCTTTCTTT.

V gene TRBV13 combines with J gene TRBJ2-7; D is perhaps TRBD2 (6 bases). Per germline, CDR1 PRHDT and CDR2 FYEKMQ (reference sequence). The CDR3 sequence is 14 residues long. V was trimmed by 5 bases and J by 2 bases, leaving 13 bases between them. CDR3 region: CASSIRDSTYEQYF. The CDR3 DNA is TGTGCCAGCAGCATCCGGGACTCCACCTACGAGCAGTACTTC. Together with reference TRBV13 and TRBJ2-7, the CDR3 gives the full variable domain: AAGVIQSPRHLIKEKRETATLKCYPIPRHDTVYWYQQGPGQDPQFLISFYEKMQSDKGSIPDRFSAQQFSDYHSELNMSSLELGDSALYFCASSIRDSTYEQYFGPGTRLTVT.

The chain is built from TRBV27 and TRBJ2-3; TRBD1 matches 7 bases. This CDR3 spans 16 amino acids. V was clipped by 6 bases and J by 1 base; unmatched bases: 10. CDR1 is MNHEY, CDR2 SMNVEV, per germline (reference sequence). CDR3 bases: TGTGCCAGCAGGCGACTATCTACAGGGGGCACAGATACGCAGTATTTT. This sequence encodes CASRRLSTGGTDTQYF.

The chain combines TRBV29-1 with TRBJ1-1; D may be TRBD1 (5 bases). Germline V gene data show CDR1 as SQVTM and CDR2 as ANQGSEA. The CDR3 runs 13 residues. The germline V and J ends were trimmed by 5 bases and 0 bases, with 10 bases remaining between them. CDR3 coding DNA: TGCAGCGTTCCAGGGACCTTGAACACTGAAGCTTTCTTT. Encoded protein: CSVPGTLNTEAFF.

The V call is TRBV2, the J call TRBJ1-5, with 8 bases that match TRBD1. V lost 3 bases and J lost 6; bases outside the gene matches: 7. Germline V gives CDR1 SNHLY, CDR2 FYNNEI. The CDR3 sequence is 15 residues long. CDR3 residues: CASSDKSGGSQPQHF. The DNA for the CDR3 is TGTGCCAGCAGTGATAAATCAGGGGGCTCTCAGCCCCAGCATTTT. The whole variable domain, remainder taken from reference TRBV2 and TRBJ1-5, is EPEVTQTPSHQVTQMGQEVILRCVPISNHLYFYWYRQILGQKVEFLVSFYNNEISEKSEIFDDQFSVERPDGSNFTLKIRSTKLEDSAMYFCASSDKSGGSQPQHFGDGTRLSIL.

The rearrangement uses TRBV19 and TRBJ1-5, with a weak D call TRBD1 (5 bases). The CDR3 runs 15 residues. Germline CDR1 and CDR2: LNHDA and SQIVND (reference sequence). V lost 1 base and J lost 3, with 10 bases in between. CDR3 in amino acids: CASSIGGTYNQPQHF. The CDR3 DNA follows: TGTGCCAGTAGTATAGGTGGGACGTACAATCAGCCCCAGCATTTT.

The rearrangement joins TRBV6-6 to TRBJ1-3; the D is unclear. The V end was cut by 8 bases, the J end by 0 bases, with 11 bases between. This CDR3 contains 14 residues. CDR1 and CDR2 (germline): MNHNY, SVGAGI (reference sequence). CDR3 in DNA: TGTGCCAGCGGGTCGGCAGGCTCTGGAAACACCATATATTTT. Its protein is CASGSAGSGNTIYF.

The V gene is TRBV5-6, the J gene TRBJ1-6; D unresolved. The ends were cut back, 0 bases at V and 16 bases at J, with 14 bases in the middle. CDR1 and CDR2 (germline): SGHDT, YYEEEE. The CDR3 is 13 amino acids. The CDR3 bases are TGTGCCAGCAGCTTGGCCCCGGGCCTTCCGCTCCACTTT. This codes for CASSLAPGLPLHF.

The J gene is TRBJ1-2, the V gene TRBV9, with D maybe TRBD1 (6 bases). Germline CDR1 and CDR2: SGDLS and YYNGEE. Deletions cut 2 bases from V and 8 bases from J, with 16 bases between. This CDR3 is 14 amino acids long. The CDR3 sequence: CASSVQGGKEGYTF. CDR3 nucleotides: TGTGCCAGCAGCGTCCAAGGGGGGAAGGAAGGCTACACCTTC.

The V call is TRBV14, the J call TRBJ2-7, with unresolved D. Germline V CDR1 and CDR2: SGHDN, FVKESK. CDR3 length: 15 amino acids. The V and J ends lost 0 bases and 5 bases respectively, with 14 bases between them. CDR3 sequence: CASSQERRLINEQYF. CDR3 coding DNA: TGTGCCAGCAGCCAAGAACGGCGGTTGATCAACGAGCAGTACTTC.

This clone was found once. The V call is TRBV28, the J call TRBJ2-7, with a weak D call TRBD2 (5 bases). Germline lookup yields CDR1 MDHEN and CDR2 SYDVKM. The CDR3 is made up of 13 amino acids. The V end lost 3 bases, the J end lost 6 bases, and 12 bases lay between the germline ends. CDR3 sequence: CASSFLAPSEQYF. CDR3 bases: TGTGCCAGCAGTTTTTTAGCGCCGAGCGAGCAGTACTTC.

The V call is TRBV27, the J call TRBJ1-2; D may be TRBD1 (5 bases). The germline V gene has CDR1 MNHEY and CDR2 SMNVEV (reference sequence). The CDR3 is made up of 12 amino acids. V was shortened by 9 bases and J by 5 bases, with 13 bases between the two germline ends. This CDR3 is CASRGGSYGYTF. The CDR3 DNA follows: TGTGCCAGTCGCGGGGGGTCATATGGCTACACCTTC.

This clone was recorded once. The chain combines TRBV5-1 with TRBJ2-5, with TRBD2 identical over 10 bases. V lost 0 bases, J lost 5 bases, and 10 bases stayed unmatched. The CDR3 covers 17 residues. The germline V gene has CDR1 SGHRS and CDR2 YFSETQ. CDR3 nucleotides: TGCGCCAGCAGCTTGGACGTTTCTAGCGGGAGAACGGAGACCCAGTACTTC. Translation gives CASSLDVSSGRTETQYF.

The chain has TRBV11-2 and TRBJ1-1, with a possible D match to TRBD1 (5 bases). There are 13 residues in the CDR3. Germline V gene sequence: CDR1 SGHAT, CDR2 FQNNGV. V lost 5 bases and J lost 7, with 14 bases in between. The CDR3 DNA reads as TGTGCCAGCAGCCCCGGGGGGGGAATTGAAGCTTTCTTT. It yields the protein CASSPGGGIEAFF.

The rearrangement links TRBV28 to TRBJ1-2; D ambiguous. Germline values: CDR1 MDHEN, CDR2 SYDVKM. The ends were cut back, 1 base at V and 8 bases at J, with 11 bases in the middle. The CDR3 runs 13 residues. The CDR3 region has the DNA TGTGCCAGCAGTTTATCCGCCCGGAGGGGCTACACCTTC. This sequence encodes CASSLSARRGYTF.

V and J are TRBV2 and TRBJ2-1; 12 nucleotides line up with TRBD2. With 7 bases clipped from V and 7 bases from J, the junction kept 5 bases outside the gene matches. The CDR3 is made up of 14 amino acids. Germline-derived CDR1 and CDR2 are SNHLY and FYNNEI. CDR3 amino acids: CASKLGLAGNEQFF. The CDR3, as DNA: TGTGCCAGCAAATTAGGACTAGCGGGAAATGAGCAGTTCTTC.

This clone came up once. This chain connects TRBV28 to TRBJ2-7; D remains unclear. The CDR3 is made up of 15 amino acids. CDR1 MDHEN and CDR2 SYDVKM come from the germline V gene. The V end was cut by 1 base, the J end by 2 bases, with 12 bases between. The CDR3: CASSLSGWQAYEQYF. In DNA, the CDR3 is TGTGCCAGCAGTTTATCGGGTTGGCAGGCCTACGAGCAGTACTTC. Full variable domain (missing parts from reference TRBV28 and TRBJ2-7): DVKVTQSSRYLVKRTGEKVFLECVQDMDHENMFWYRQDPGLGLRLIYFSYDVKMKEKGDIPEGYSVSREKKERFSLILESASTNQTSMYLCASSLSGWQAYEQYFGPGTRLTVT.

This chain links TRBV5-1 with TRBJ2-6; D is tentatively TRBD1 or TRBD2 (5 bases each). The CDR3 loop spans 18 amino acids. The V end lost 2 bases, the J end lost 1 base, and 16 bases lay between the germline ends. Germline values: CDR1 SGHRS, CDR2 YFSETQ. CDR3 sequence (DNA): TGCGCCAGCAGCTTTTCCTGGGGGTTTCATTCTGGGGCCAACGTCCTGACTTTC. Encoded protein: CASSFSWGFHSGANVLTF.

This clone was seen a handful of times. The gene calls are TRBV13 and TRBJ2-1; D is uncertain. V dropped 5 bases and J dropped 4 bases, with 6 bases sitting between them. The germline V gene encodes CDR1 PRHDT and CDR2 FYEKMQ (reference sequence). This CDR3 is built from 12 residues. The CDR3, as DNA: TGTGCCAGCAGCGTCCGTTACAATGAGCAGTTCTTC. Its protein product is CASSVRYNEQFF.

This clone was picked up one time. This chain joins TRBV2 and TRBJ2-7; D might be TRBD1 or TRBD2, each matching 5 bases. Germline V gene sequence: CDR1 SNHLY, CDR2 FYNNEI. The CDR3 is made up of 16 amino acids. The ends were cut back, 6 bases at V and 3 bases at J, with 21 bases in the middle. For the CDR3, the DNA is TGTGCCAGCAGGAAACCACGACAGCGGAATGTCTACGAGCAGTACTTC. Amino acid sequence: CASRKPRQRNVYEQYF.

This clone turned up a few times. This sequence joins TRBV6-6 and TRBJ2-5; 9 bases agree with TRBD2. CDR3 size: 13 residues. From germline, CDR1 is MNHNY and CDR2 SVGAGI (reference sequence). V was pared by 7 bases and J by 5 bases, with 5 bases of the junction left unmatched. The CDR3 DNA reads as TGTGCCAGCACCTTCGCGGGGGGGGAGACCCAGTACTTC. This translates into CASTFAGGETQYF.

This clone was seen a single time. CDR3 amino acids: CASSFGGGTDTQYF. The CDR3, as DNA: TGTGCCAGCAGTTTTGGCGGGGGCACAGATACGCAGTATTTT. The V gene is TRBV28, the J gene TRBJ2-3; weak D call: TRBD2 (6 bases). The CDR3 contains 14 residues. Trimming stripped 3 bases from V and 1 base from J, with 8 bases between. Per the germline V gene, CDR1 is MDHEN and CDR2 is SYDVKM.

The rearrangement joins TRBV10-3 to TRBJ2-6, with D perhaps being TRBD1 or TRBD2 (5 bases each). Germline V CDR1 and CDR2: ENHRY, SYGVKD. The CDR3 sequence is 20 residues long. V lost 5 bases and J lost 2, with 25 bases in between. For the CDR3, the DNA is TGTGCCATCAGTCCCCTGCCAGGGACGGCCAGAGGAACTGGGGCCAACGTCCTGACTTTC. This gives the protein CAISPLPGTARGTGANVLTF.

The chain combines TRBV4-2 with TRBJ1-2; 8 bases match TRBD1. Germline assignment: CDR1 LGHNA and CDR2 YNFKEQ. With V trimmed by 5 bases and J by 4 bases, 9 bases remained unmatched. The CDR3 extends over 15 amino acids. In DNA form, the CDR3 reads TGTGCCAGCAGCTATTTACTCGACAGGGGCTATGGCTACACCTTC. It specifies CASSYLLDRGYGYTF.